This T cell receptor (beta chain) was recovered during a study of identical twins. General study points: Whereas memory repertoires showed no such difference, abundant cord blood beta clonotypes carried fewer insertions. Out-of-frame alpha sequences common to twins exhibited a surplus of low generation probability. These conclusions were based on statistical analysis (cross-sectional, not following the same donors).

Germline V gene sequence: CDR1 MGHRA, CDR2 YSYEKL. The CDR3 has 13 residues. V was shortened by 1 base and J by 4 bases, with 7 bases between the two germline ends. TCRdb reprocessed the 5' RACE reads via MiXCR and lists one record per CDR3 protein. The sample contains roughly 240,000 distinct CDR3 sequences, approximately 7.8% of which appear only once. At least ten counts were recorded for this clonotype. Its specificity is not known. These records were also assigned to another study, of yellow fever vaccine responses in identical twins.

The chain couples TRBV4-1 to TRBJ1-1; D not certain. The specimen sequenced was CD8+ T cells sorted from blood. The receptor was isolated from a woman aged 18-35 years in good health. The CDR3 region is CASSQVESTEAFF. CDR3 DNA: TGCGCCAGCAGCCAAGTAGAGAGCACTGAAGCTTTCTTT.